This T cell receptor beta chain is from a study of cytomegalovirus exposure and HLA in healthy donors. Study-level results: V- and J-gene trimming of TCR beta was linked (in a later analysis) to a missense DCLRE1C variant.

This clone appeared a few times. Its cognate antigen is unknown. Germline loops: CDR1 SQVTM, CDR2 ANQGSEA. V lost 3 bases and J lost 8; bases outside the gene matches: 11. This CDR3 region has 14 residues. PCR primers comprised 60 Vbeta and 13 Jbeta primers. The assay was immunoSEQ multiplex PCR, and TCRdb's table has in-frame clones only and misses some. The sample consists of hundreds of thousands of clones, 65% to 85% of them appearing once. Sequencing used PBMCs. The chain links TRBV29-1 to TRBJ1-2; 8 bases match TRBD1. The TCR sequence derives from a boy between 2 and 10 years old in good health and CMV-seronegative. The CDR3 loop is CSVDQGTGTCGYTF. As DNA, the CDR3 is TGCAGCGTTGATCAAGGGACAGGCACGTGCGGCTACACCTTC.